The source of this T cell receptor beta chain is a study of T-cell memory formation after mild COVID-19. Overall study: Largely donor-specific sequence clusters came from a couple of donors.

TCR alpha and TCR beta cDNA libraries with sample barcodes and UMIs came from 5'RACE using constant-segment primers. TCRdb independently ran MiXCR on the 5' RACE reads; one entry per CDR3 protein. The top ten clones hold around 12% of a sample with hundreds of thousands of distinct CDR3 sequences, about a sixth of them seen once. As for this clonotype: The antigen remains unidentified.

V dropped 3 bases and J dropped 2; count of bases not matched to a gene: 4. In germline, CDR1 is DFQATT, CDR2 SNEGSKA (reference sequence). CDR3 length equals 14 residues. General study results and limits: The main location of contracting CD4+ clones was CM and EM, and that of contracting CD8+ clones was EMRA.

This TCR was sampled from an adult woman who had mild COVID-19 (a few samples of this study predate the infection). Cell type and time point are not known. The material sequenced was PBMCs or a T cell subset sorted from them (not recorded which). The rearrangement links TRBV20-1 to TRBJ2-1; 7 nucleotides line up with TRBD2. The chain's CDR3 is CSASGGGPYNEQFF. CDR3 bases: TGCAGTGCTAGTGGGGGAGGGCCCTACAATGAGCAGTTCTTC.